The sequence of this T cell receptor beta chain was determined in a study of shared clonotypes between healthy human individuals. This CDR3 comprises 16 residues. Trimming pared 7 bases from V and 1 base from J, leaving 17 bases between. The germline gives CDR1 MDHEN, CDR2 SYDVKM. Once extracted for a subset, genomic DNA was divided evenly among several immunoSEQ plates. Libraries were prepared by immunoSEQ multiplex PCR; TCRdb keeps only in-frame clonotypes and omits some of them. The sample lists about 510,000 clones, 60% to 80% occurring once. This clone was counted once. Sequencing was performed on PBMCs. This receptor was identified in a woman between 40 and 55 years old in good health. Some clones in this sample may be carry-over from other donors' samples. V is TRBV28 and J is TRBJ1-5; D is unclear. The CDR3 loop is CASTSGGNPSNQPQHF. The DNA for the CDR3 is TGTGCCAGCACCTCCGGAGGGAATCCAAGCAATCAGCCCCAGCATTTT.